The following is a TCR beta chain sequence with its context. A read error is likely, as this CDR3 ends without the conserved phenylalanine or tryptophan. A second nested PCR with blocking oligonucleotides suppressed unpaired genes. A single record per CDR3 protein comes from TCRdb applying MiXCR to the emulsion pairing reads. The top ten hold 50% to 65% of the sample, which has roughly 40,000 distinct CDR3 sequences, around 45% seen once. This sample is part of a study of T cell repertoires in breast cancer. Turning to the study itself: Of the 20 to 25 tumors, the majority were ER+/PR+. There were nine healthy control donors.

CDR3 length equals 11 residues. Trimming left V 11 bases short and J 7 bases short, with 12 bases between. Germline V gene lookup returns CDR1 SEHNR and CDR2 FQNEAQ (reference sequence). Paired alpha-beta TCRs of CD8+ T cells were analyzed by expanded emulsion RT-PCR. The origin of this receptor is a pool of human donors with breast cancer or a healthy control (not recorded which). The chain combines TRBV7-9 with TRBJ2-1, with D possibly TRBD1 on 5 matching bases. The sequenced sample was CD8+ T cells. The DNA for the CDR3 is TGTGCCGTACAGGAGAGTAATGAGCAGTTCCTC. This sequence encodes CAVQESNEQFL.